This T cell receptor (beta chain) was documented in a study of cytomegalovirus exposure and HLA in healthy donors. Overall study results and limits: Productive rates of about 87% or about 30% were seen for most TCR beta V segments in an earlier analysis.

The donors, nominally healthy at sampling, likely had unrecorded immune exposures. PCR involved 60 Vbeta and 13 Jbeta primers. Data came from immunoSEQ multiplex PCR; TCRdb stores just in-frame clones and leaves some out. The sample contains fewer than 120,000 clones, over 65% of which appear only once. The V and J ends lost 4 bases and 4 bases respectively, with 14 bases between them. Germline V gives CDR1 SGHVS, CDR2 FNYEAQ. The CDR3 totals 14 residues. Worth noting for this clone: Its cognate antigen is unknown.

The material sequenced was PBMCs. The chain has TRBV7-6 and TRBJ2-7; no reliable D call. This clonotype was sampled from a man aged 25-45 years in good health and CMV-seropositive. The CDR3 sequence: CASSSGSRGYEQYF. CDR3 sequence (DNA): TGTGCCAGCAGCTCCGGTTCGCGCGGATACGAGCAGTACTTC.